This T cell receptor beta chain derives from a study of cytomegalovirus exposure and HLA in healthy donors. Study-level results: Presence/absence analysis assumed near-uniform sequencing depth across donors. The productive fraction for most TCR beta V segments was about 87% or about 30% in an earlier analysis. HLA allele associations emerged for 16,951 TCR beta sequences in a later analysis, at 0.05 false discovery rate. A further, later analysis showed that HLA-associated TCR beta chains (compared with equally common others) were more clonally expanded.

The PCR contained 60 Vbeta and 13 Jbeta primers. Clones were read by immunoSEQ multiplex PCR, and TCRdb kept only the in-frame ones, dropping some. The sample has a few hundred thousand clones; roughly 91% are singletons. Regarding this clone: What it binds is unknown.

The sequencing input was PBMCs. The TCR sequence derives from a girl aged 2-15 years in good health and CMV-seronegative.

CDR3 nucleotide sequence: TGTGCCAGTAGTGAGGCCCCGCGGGACAGGGTTTGGTTCTTT. Its translation: CASSEAPRDRVWFF. V gene TRBV19 combines with J gene TRBJ1-1; TRBD1 matches at 9 bases. Trimming at V came to 5 bases and at J to 14 bases, leaving 15 bases not matched to a gene. This CDR3 region has 14 residues. Germline V CDR1 and CDR2: LNHDA, SQIVND (reference sequence).